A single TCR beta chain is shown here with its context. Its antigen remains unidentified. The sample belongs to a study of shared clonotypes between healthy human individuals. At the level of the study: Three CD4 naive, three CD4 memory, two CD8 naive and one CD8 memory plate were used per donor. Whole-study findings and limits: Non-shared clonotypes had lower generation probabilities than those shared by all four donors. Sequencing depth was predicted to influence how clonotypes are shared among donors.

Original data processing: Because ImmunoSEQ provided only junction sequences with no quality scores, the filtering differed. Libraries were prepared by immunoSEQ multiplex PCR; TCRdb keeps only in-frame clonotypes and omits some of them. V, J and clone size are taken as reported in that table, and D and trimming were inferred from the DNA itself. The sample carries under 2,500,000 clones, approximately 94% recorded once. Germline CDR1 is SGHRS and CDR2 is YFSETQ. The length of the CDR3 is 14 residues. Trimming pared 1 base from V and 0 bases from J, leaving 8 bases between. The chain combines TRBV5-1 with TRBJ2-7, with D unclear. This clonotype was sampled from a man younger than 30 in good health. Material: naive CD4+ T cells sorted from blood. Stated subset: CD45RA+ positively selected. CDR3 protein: CASSLYGSSYEQYF. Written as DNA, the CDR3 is TGCGCCAGCAGCTTGTACGGAAGCTCCTACGAGCAGTACTTC. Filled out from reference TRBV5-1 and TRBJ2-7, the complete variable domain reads KAGVTQTPRYLIKTRGQQVTLSCSPISGHRSVSWYQQTPGQGLQFLFEYFSETQRNKGNFPGRFSGRQFSNSRSEMNVSTLELGDSALYLCASSLYGSSYEQYFGPGTRLTVT.